This T cell receptor beta chain was retrieved from a study of cytomegalovirus exposure and HLA in healthy donors. Study-wide results and caveats: Some V segments, including TRBV6-2 and TRBV6-3, were excluded as indistinguishable.

Germline CDR1 MNHEY, CDR2 SVGAGI. The CDR3 runs to 15 residues. V was clipped by 7 bases and J by 3 bases; unmatched bases: 11. As for this clone: The antigen is not known.

The primer mix had 60 Vbeta and 13 Jbeta primers. Sequenced by immunoSEQ multiplex PCR; TCRdb stores in-frame clones only, minus some. Of nearly 100,000 clones in the sample, less than 85% were seen once. The chain is built from TRBV6-5 and TRBJ2-7; 8 nucleotides align to TRBD1. The sequence was obtained from an older woman in good health and CMV-seropositive. The specimen sequenced was PBMCs. The CDR3 protein is CASTSGTGPLYEQYF. The CDR3, as DNA: TGTGCCAGCACCTCCGGGACAGGCCCTCTCTACGAGCAGTACTTC.